The 27 T cell receptor beta chains below come from one sample, sequenced in a study of blood T cell repertoires in COVID-19. Assay used: immunoSEQ multiplex PCR; TCRdb lists only in-frame clones, some missing. Of 200,000 to 250,000 clones detected, around 84% appear once; the ten largest clones hold about 6.6%. Sequencing was carried out using PBMCs or T cells enriched from blood (not recorded which). These receptors were taken from a woman in her thirties or forties who had recovered from COVID-19.

With respect to this clone: This CDR3 is also generated by other DNA sequences in the sample. The V and J genes are TRBV7-9 and TRBJ2-1, with D unclear. The CDR3 runs 11 residues. Germline lookup yields CDR1 SEHNR and CDR2 FQNEAQ (reference sequence). Trimming took 3 bases from V and 6 from J, leaving 3 bases between them. The DNA of the CDR3 is TGTGCCAGCAGCTTCCGCAATGAGCAGTTCTTC. This translates into CASSFRNEQFF.

This rearrangement joins TRBV29-1 to TRBJ1-1, with D hard to call. V dropped 4 bases and J dropped 1 base, with 7 bases sitting between them. Looked up from germline, CDR1 is SQVTM and CDR2 is ANQGSEA. This CDR3 comprises 12 residues. The CDR3: CSVARRNTEAFF. The CDR3 DNA follows: TGCAGCGTTGCGAGGCGGAACACTGAAGCTTTCTTT.

The chain joins TRBV30 to TRBJ2-7; 7 bases map to TRBD2. Trimming cost V 3 bases and J 5 bases; bases outside gene matches: 10. CDR1 and CDR2 (germline): GTSNPN, SVGIG (reference sequence). The CDR3 is 14 residues long. CDR3 sequence (DNA): TGTGCCTGGAGGGCAACTAGCGTTGTACACGAGCAGTACTTC. This translates into CAWRATSVVHEQYF.

The chain is built from TRBV11-2 and TRBJ1-6; D gene unclear. Germline loops: CDR1 SGHAT, CDR2 FQNNGV. V lost 5 bases to trimming and J lost 0 bases, with 14 bases between them. The CDR3 is 17 residues long. Here the CDR3 DNA reads TGTGCCAGCAGCCCATCTACTTCGAGCTCCTATAATTCACCCCTCCACTTT. This translates into CASSPSTSSSYNSPLHF. Supplemented by reference TRBV11-2 and TRBJ1-6, the full variable domain reads EAGVAQSPRYKIIEKRQSVAFWCNPISGHATLYWYQQILGQGPKLLIQFQNNGVVDDSQLPKDRFSAERLKGVDSTLKIQPAKLEDSAVYLCASSPSTSSSYNSPLHFGNGTRLTVT.

The chain combines TRBV4-2 with TRBJ2-2; 8 bases are shared with TRBD1. Germline values: CDR1 LGHNA, CDR2 YNFKEQ. CDR3 size: 15 residues. J gave up 1 base and V 4 bases, and 2 bases lay outside the gene matches. CDR3 loop: CASSPGQGNTGELFF. The CDR3 DNA is TGTGCCAGCAGCCCCGGACAGGGGAACACCGGGGAGCTGTTTTTT.

The rearrangement joins TRBV5-1 to TRBJ2-3, with D maybe TRBD1 (6 bases). The CDR3 has 14 amino acids. CDR1 and CDR2 from the germline V gene are SGHRS and YFSETQ. The V end was cut by 4 bases, the J end by 1 base, with 10 bases between. CDR3 sequence reads: CASSIQGRTDTQYF. CDR3 nucleotide sequence: TGCGCCAGCAGCATACAGGGACGCACAGATACGCAGTATTTT.

The gene calls are TRBV7-9 and TRBJ1-1, with a possible D match to TRBD1 (6 bases). Trimming stripped 6 bases from V and 3 bases from J, with 14 bases between. The CDR3 extends over 14 amino acids. Germline V lookup: CDR1 SEHNR, CDR2 FQNEAQ (reference sequence). This CDR3 is CASSLQGGDTEAFF. The CDR3 DNA reads TGTGCCAGCAGTTTACAGGGTGGGGACACTGAAGCTTTCTTT.

J is TRBJ2-5 and V is TRBV5-1, with a weak D call TRBD1 (5 bases). The CDR3 covers 13 residues. The V end was cut by 4 bases, the J end by 5 bases, with 12 bases between. Germline V lookup: CDR1 SGHRS, CDR2 YFSETQ. CDR3 sequence reads: CASSPGPRETQYF. CDR3 DNA: TGCGCCAGCAGCCCAGGGCCCCGGGAGACCCAGTACTTC.

This clone was counted only a few times. This chain connects TRBV5-4 to TRBJ1-4, with D perhaps TRBD1 (6 bases). Per the germline V gene, CDR1 is SGHNT and CDR2 is YYREEE (reference sequence). This CDR3 spans 16 amino acids. V was cut by 3 bases and J by 4 bases, with 16 bases left in between. In nucleotides, the CDR3 is TGTGCCAGCAGCTCACAGACAGGCACGGTTAATGAAAAACTGTTTTTT. Amino acids: CASSSQTGTVNEKLFF.

The chain employs TRBV30 and TRBJ1-2, with 7 positions matching TRBD1. The CDR3 totals 14 residues. The germline V gene has CDR1 GTSNPN and CDR2 SVGIG (reference sequence). The junction had 6 bases not matched to a gene; V was cut back by 1 base and J by 4 bases. The CDR3 loop is CAWSASRTGYGYTF. Written as DNA, the CDR3 is TGTGCCTGGAGTGCGTCGAGGACAGGCTATGGCTACACCTTC. The whole variable domain, remainder taken from reference TRBV30 and TRBJ1-2, is SQTIHQWPATLVQPVGSPLSLECTVEGTSNPNLYWYRQAAGRGLQLLFYSVGIGQISSEVPQNLSASRPQDRQFILSSKKLLLSDSGFYLCAWSASRTGYGYTFGSGTRLTVV.

The sample holds one count of this clone. V usage is TRBV27 and J usage is TRBJ2-7; TRBD2 matches 9 bases. The CDR3 has 15 amino acids. V lost 6 bases to trimming and J lost 7 bases; unmatched junction nucleotides: 13. Germline V gives CDR1 MNHEY, CDR2 SMNVEV (reference sequence). The CDR3 bases are TGTGCCAGCAGCCGCGCCGGGACTAGCAGTCGGGAGCAGTACTTC. This codes for CASSRAGTSSREQYF.

This clone has just a few counts. The chain couples TRBV29-1 to TRBJ2-2; tentative D call: TRBD2 (6 bases). CDR3 length: 14 amino acids. Looked up from germline, CDR1 is SQVTM and CDR2 is ANQGSEA. Trimming shortened V by 1 base and J by 0 bases, and 6 bases separated the two germline ends. CDR3 loop: CSVEGRANTGELFF. The DNA for the CDR3 is TGCAGCGTTGAAGGGAGGGCGAACACCGGGGAGCTGTTTTTT.

This clone was recorded only once. The genes are TRBV6-5 and TRBJ2-1, with 7 bases identical to TRBD1. The J segment lost 4 bases and the V segment lost 8 bases, leaving 11 bases of the junction unmatched. Germline-derived CDR1 and CDR2 are MNHEY and SVGAGI. This CDR3 comprises 15 residues. The CDR3 here is CASSNRDRLYNEQFF. The CDR3, as DNA: TGTGCCAGCTCAAACCGGGACAGACTATACAATGAGCAGTTCTTC.

This CDR3 is CASSLGLAGGSGANVLTF. The CDR3 nucleotides are TGTGCCAGCAGCTTGGGACTGGCGGGAGGGTCTGGGGCCAACGTCCTGACTTTC. V usage is TRBV5-8 and J usage is TRBJ2-6; TRBD2 aligns across 9 bases. The CDR3 is 18 residues long. Germline assignment: CDR1 SGHTS and CDR2 YDEGEE. V lost 0 bases, J lost 1 base, and 5 bases stayed unmatched. The full variable domain, with the rest looked up from reference TRBV5-8 and TRBJ2-6, is EAGVTQSPTHLIKTRGQQATLRCSPISGHTSVYWYQQALGLGLQFLLWYDEGEERNRGNFPPRFSGRQFPNYSSELNVNALELEDSALYLCASSLGLAGGSGANVLTFGAGSRLTVL.

The chain employs TRBV29-1 and TRBJ1-2; D is perhaps TRBD1 (5 bases). Trimming stripped 4 bases from V and 8 bases from J, with 14 bases between. There are 12 residues in the CDR3. CDR1 is SQVTM, CDR2 ANQGSEA, per germline. The CDR3 loop reads CSVVGAMSGYTF. CDR3 DNA sequence: TGCAGCGTTGTAGGGGCTATGAGCGGCTACACCTTC.

The rearrangement uses TRBV28 and TRBJ1-2; 11 bases line up with TRBD1. The CDR3 has 15 residues. The germline V gene encodes CDR1 MDHEN and CDR2 SYDVKM. V gave up 7 bases and J gave up 6 bases; unmatched junction bases: 10. CDR3 bases: TGTGCCAGCACGACCGGGACAGGGGGGAAGGATGGCTACACCTTC. It yields the protein CASTTGTGGKDGYTF.

This chain connects TRBV3-1 (or the pseudogene TRBV3-2) to TRBJ2-1; unclear D gene. This CDR3 comprises 16 residues. Looked up from germline, CDR1 is LGHDT and CDR2 is YNNKEL (reference sequence). With 1 base removed from V and 5 bases from J, the gap between germline ends came to 15 bases. In DNA form, the CDR3 reads TGTGCCAGCAGCCAAGTTCTATCCCCCCCCCACAATGAGCAGTTCTTC. It specifies CASSQVLSPPHNEQFF.

The chain couples TRBV19 to TRBJ2-6; possible D gene TRBD2, 5 bases. Germline assignment: CDR1 LNHDA and CDR2 SQIVND (reference sequence). CDR3 size: 15 residues. V lost 8 bases, J lost 1 base, and 12 bases lay in between. Here the CDR3 DNA reads TGTGCCAGTCTTAACCCGGGGTCTGGGGCCAACGTCCTGACTTTC. This translates into CASLNPGSGANVLTF.

The chain links TRBV27 to TRBJ2-2; 8 bases map to TRBD2. This CDR3 spans 18 amino acids. The trim removed 5 bases at V and 6 bases at J, leaving 17 bases unmatched. From germline, CDR1 is MNHEY and CDR2 SMNVEV (reference sequence). The CDR3 reads CASSPQKARGVSAGELFF. The CDR3 DNA reads as TGTGCCAGCAGTCCACAGAAGGCGCGGGGGGTATCGGCCGGGGAGCTGTTTTTT.

The chain is built from TRBV28 and TRBJ1-4; TRBD1 aligns across 9 bases. Germline V gives CDR1 MDHEN, CDR2 SYDVKM. V was pared by 6 bases and J by 8 bases, with 1 base of the junction left unmatched. The length of the CDR3 is 12 residues. The CDR3 DNA sequence: TGTGCCAGCAGGACAGGGGGAGAAAAACTGTTTTTT. Protein product: CASRTGGEKLFF.

V is TRBV25-1 and J is TRBJ2-1, with D possibly being TRBD2 (5 bases). V shed 8 bases and J shed 0 bases, with 14 bases lying between them. This CDR3 is 15 amino acids long. CDR1 MGHDK and CDR2 SYGVNS come from the germline V gene. Here the CDR3 DNA reads TGTGCCAGCTTCGGGATCCGGGGCTCCTACAATGAGCAGTTCTTC. Encoded protein: CASFGIRGSYNEQFF.

This chain links TRBV10-3 with TRBJ1-2; 9 bases are shared with TRBD1. The germline V gene has CDR1 ENHRY and CDR2 SYGVKD. J gave up 0 bases and V 0 bases, and 11 bases lay outside the gene matches. This CDR3 comprises 19 residues. As DNA, the CDR3 is TGTGCCATCAGTGAGTCAGTTGGGACAGGGTTGATTGCTAACTATGGCTACACCTTC. Protein: CAISESVGTGLIANYGYTF.

The chain has TRBV27 and TRBJ2-7; 9 bases align to TRBD1. Per germline, CDR1 MNHEY and CDR2 SMNVEV (reference sequence). This CDR3 region has 14 residues. The V segment lost 5 bases and the J segment 2 bases; nucleotides outside the gene matches: 4. The CDR3 region has the DNA TGTGCCAGCAGTCCGGGACAGGGACCCTACGAGCAGTACTTC. This gives the protein CASSPGQGPYEQYF.

The genes are TRBV19 and TRBJ2-6; 12 nucleotides match TRBD2. This CDR3 region has 19 residues. Germline V gene lookup returns CDR1 LNHDA and CDR2 SQIVND (reference sequence). The junction had 6 bases not matched to a gene; V was cut back by 3 bases and J by 0 bases. The CDR3 DNA reads TGTGCCAGTAGTATGGGACTAGCGGGCACCCCCTCTGGGGCCAACGTCCTGACTTTC. Amino acids: CASSMGLAGTPSGANVLTF.

The rearrangement uses TRBV30 and TRBJ1-1; 7 bases are a match to TRBD1. Germline CDR1 GTSNPN, CDR2 SVGIG (reference sequence). V shed 0 bases and J 11 bases; nucleotides not matched to a gene: 9. The CDR3 consists of 13 residues. The CDR3 DNA sequence: TGTGCCTGGAGTGTACCACAGGGGTTTAGGGCTTTCTTT. This codes for CAWSVPQGFRAFF.

V gene TRBV6-5 combines with J gene TRBJ1-6; 7 bases match TRBD1. There are 15 residues in the CDR3. CDR1 MNHEY and CDR2 SVGAGI come from the germline V gene. Trimming removed 0 bases from V and 9 bases from J; junction bases left unmatched: 5. The CDR3 is CASSYSQGVGSPLHF. CDR3 DNA: TGTGCCAGCAGTTACTCGCAGGGGGTAGGTTCACCCCTCCACTTT.

The chain has TRBV7-2 and TRBJ1-2; 7 positions match TRBD1. Germline lookup yields CDR1 SGHTA and CDR2 FQGNSA. J gave up 3 bases and V 5 bases, and 9 bases lay outside the gene matches. This CDR3 contains 15 residues. This CDR3 is CASSVDRDVYYGYTF. In DNA, the CDR3 is TGTGCCAGCAGCGTTGACAGGGACGTTTACTATGGCTACACCTTC.